The 18 T cell receptor beta chains reported below all come from one sample, sequenced in a study of kidney transplant recipient with SARS-CoV-2 infection. TCRdb reanalysed the reads using MiXCR and keeps one entry per CDR3 protein. The sample gives 200,000 to 300,000 distinct CDR3 sequences, 25% to 30% of which show up once; roughly 7% is in the top ten. The sample was a blood sample, taken at baseline and on day 111 from a kidney transplant recipient. Source of these receptors: a male patient younger than 45 who had COVID-19 and was a kidney transplant recipient. Certain T cells may be donor cells from the graft.

As regards this clonotype: This may stem from a read error, because a much larger clone lies one nucleotide away. CDR3 residues: CASSGWVPYGKAYGYTF. The CDR3 nucleotides read TGTGCCAGCAGTGGTTGGGTGCCTTACGGAAAGGCCTATGGCTACACCTTC. The chain joins TRBV6-1 to TRBJ1-2; D is uncertain. Between the trimmed V and J ends, which lost 4 bases and 4 bases, there was a span of 22 bases. The CDR3 runs to 17 residues. The germline V gene encodes CDR1 MNHNS and CDR2 SASEGT.

Regarding this clonotype: A junction end diverges from the germline sequence, so it may reflect a read error. The chain uses TRBV7-9 and TRBJ2-1; 10 nucleotides align to TRBD2. Germline CDR1 reads SEHNR; CDR2 reads FQNEAQ (reference sequence). The CDR3 runs to 21 residues. CDR3 sequence (DNA): TGTGCCAGCGGCTTAGAAGAGGGGCTAGCGGGAGCCGGGGGCTCCTACAATGAGCAGTTCTTC. Translating it yields CASGLEEGLAGAGGSYNEQFF.

This chain links TRBV20-1 with TRBJ2-7, with D perhaps matching TRBD1 (5 bases). Trimming took off 0 bases at V and 3 bases at J, with 12 bases between the two ends. Germline-derived CDR1 and CDR2 are DFQATT and SNEGSKA (reference sequence). The CDR3 contains 14 residues. In DNA form, the CDR3 reads TGCAGTGCTAGAGAAGGAGACAGAGACTACGAGCAGTACTTC. Protein product: CSAREGDRDYEQYF.

This clonotype was seen many times. J is TRBJ2-1 and V is TRBV2; D is unresolved. Germline V CDR1 and CDR2: SNHLY, FYNNEI. V was cut by 3 bases and J by 0 bases, with 6 bases left in between. The CDR3 extends over 14 amino acids. This CDR3 reads CASSEESSYNEQFF. The CDR3 DNA follows: TGTGCCAGCAGTGAGGAGAGCTCCTACAATGAGCAGTTCTTC.

Of note for this clonotype: The junction shows a germline mismatch at one end, possibly a read error. V gene TRBV6-5 combines with J gene TRBJ2-7; 7 bases are shared with TRBD1. Germline V gene lookup returns CDR1 MNHEY and CDR2 SVGAGI. The CDR3 is 14 residues long. In DNA, the CDR3 is TGTGCCAGCAGCTACTCGACAGGGTTCTACGAGCAGTACTTC. Protein sequence: CASSYSTGFYEQYF.

As regards this clonotype: Compared with germline, one end of the junction differs, possibly owing to a read error. V gene TRBV10-3 combines with J gene TRBJ2-2; D may be TRBD1 or TRBD2 (5 bases each). There are 16 residues in the CDR3. From germline, CDR1 is ENHRY and CDR2 SYGVKD. CDR3 sequence: CAIRRRLAGNTGELGF. CDR3 in DNA: TGTGCCATCAGGAGGAGGTTAGCAGGGAACACCGGGGAGCTGGGTTTT.

A single count supports this clonotype. A much larger clone sits a single nucleotide away, making a read error possible. The chain employs TRBV6-1 and TRBJ1-1, with D possibly TRBD1 on 5 matching bases. In germline, CDR1 is MNHNS, CDR2 SASEGT. The CDR3 contains 15 residues. CDR3 residues: CVSSPGTGMNTEAFF. Written as DNA, the CDR3 is TGTGTCAGCAGTCCCGGGACGGGAATGAACACTGAAGCTTTCTTT.

This clonotype showed up many times. The V gene is TRBV10-2, the J gene TRBJ2-2, with 10 bases lining up with TRBD2. V gave up 7 bases and J gave up 5 bases; unmatched junction bases: 7. Germline V gene lookup returns CDR1 WSHSY and CDR2 SAAADI. The CDR3 totals 15 residues. This CDR3 reads CASNLAGAGTGELFF. The CDR3 DNA reads TGCGCCAGCAATCTAGCGGGAGCAGGTACCGGGGAGCTGTTTTTT.

The chain uses TRBV7-9 and TRBJ2-3; weak D call: TRBD1 (5 bases). The V end lost 5 bases, the J end lost 1 base, and 16 bases lay between the germline ends. CDR3 length: 16 amino acids. CDR1 is SEHNR and CDR2 is FQNEAQ in the germline V gene (reference sequence). Here the CDR3 reads CASSLGAGYGTDTQYF. DNA of the CDR3: TGTGCCAGCAGCCTCGGCGCAGGGTATGGCACAGATACGCAGTATTTT.

In regard to this clonotype: A much larger clone lies one base from this, so it may be a read error. J is TRBJ2-7 and V is TRBV6-5, with TRBD1 as a possible D gene (6 bases). CDR1 MNHEY and CDR2 SVGAGI come from the germline V gene. The CDR3 extends over 14 amino acids. V gave up 4 bases and J gave up 9 bases, with 19 bases separating them. CDR3 region: CASSFRDTRGGQYF. For the CDR3, the DNA is TGTGCCAGCAGTTTTAGGGACACCCGAGGGGGGCAGTACTTC.

This clonotype was seen many times. The chain has TRBV7-8 and TRBJ2-7; TRBD2 aligns across 7 bases. This CDR3 comprises 14 residues. Germline CDR1 is SGHVS and CDR2 is FQNEAQ. V gave up 6 bases and J gave up 3 bases; unmatched junction bases: 8. This CDR3 is CASSFRDYNYEQYF. DNA for the CDR3: TGTGCCAGCAGTTTCCGGGACTACAACTACGAGCAGTACTTC.

Points on this clonotype: A much larger clonotype is one base distant, so this may be a read error. The chain employs TRBV3-1 and TRBJ2-5, with unresolved D. CDR3 length: 17 residues. Germline loops: CDR1 LGHDT, CDR2 YNNKEL (reference sequence). The CDR3: CAGSVTTPISFSETQYF. CDR3 DNA: TGTGCCGGCAGCGTTACGACTCCCATTTCTTTCTCTGAGACCCAGTACTTC.

A remark on this clonotype: A much larger clone is a single base away; this may be a read error. V gene TRBV5-4 combines with J gene TRBJ2-1, with TRBD2 matching 9 bases. The CDR3 is 13 amino acids. The germline gives CDR1 SGHNT, CDR2 YYREEE (reference sequence). Trimming cost V 4 bases and J 5 bases; bases outside gene matches: 1. Here the CDR3 reads CASSRGGDNEQFF. The CDR3 DNA reads as TGTGCCAGCAGCCGCGGGGGGGACAATGAGCAGTTCTTC.

A remark on this clonotype: It may be a read error: a sequence one base away is much more abundant. This chain joins TRBV24-1 and TRBJ1-1, with D unclear. Trimming removed 9 bases from V and 1 base from J, with 8 bases in between. This CDR3 is built from 12 residues. Germline values: CDR1 KGHDR, CDR2 SFDVKD. CDR3 in amino acids: CATQKGNTEAFF. CDR3 nucleotide sequence: TGTGCCACCCAAAAGGGGAACACTGAAGCTTTCTTT.

This clonotype has at least ten counts. This chain links TRBV5-6 with TRBJ1-2; no clear D gene. The ends were cut back, 7 bases at V and 4 bases at J, with 23 bases in the middle. Germline-derived CDR1 and CDR2 are SGHDT and YYEEEE. The CDR3 runs to 16 residues. The DNA of the CDR3 is TGTGCCAGCCGTACGTGCAATAGTCGAAAGACCTATGGCTACACCTTC. Protein product: CASRTCNSRKTYGYTF.

There are many counts of this clonotype. The chain couples TRBV6-5 to TRBJ1-2, with 7 bases aligning to TRBD1. J lost 3 bases, V lost 7 bases, and 14 bases had no gene match. This CDR3 region has 16 residues. In germline, CDR1 is MNHEY, CDR2 SVGAGI. The CDR3 region has the DNA TGTGCCAGCACCCAGACCGAGACAGGGTCTGACTATGGCTACACCTTC. Amino acid sequence: CASTQTETGSDYGYTF.

The table lists this clonotype with many counts. The gene calls are TRBV3-1 and TRBJ1-1; D gene unclear. V was cut by 3 bases and J by 4 bases, with 21 bases left in between. CDR1 is LGHDT, CDR2 YNNKEL, per germline (reference sequence). The CDR3 loop spans 17 amino acids. Written as DNA, the CDR3 is TGTGCCAGCAGCCAGGCGTGTCCCATTTCAATTCGCACTGAAGCTTTCTTT. Protein sequence: CASSQACPISIRTEAFF. Combining the CDR3 with reference TRBV3-1 and TRBJ1-1 gives the whole variable domain DTAVSQTPKYLVTQMGNDKSIKCEQNLGHDTMYWYKQDSKKFLKIMFSYNNKELIINETVPNRFSPKSPDKAHLNLHINSLELGDSAVYFCASSQACPISIRTEAFFGQGTRLTVV.

Concerning this clonotype itself: One base away lies a much larger clone, so this may be a sequencing read error. The rearrangement links TRBV7-2 to TRBJ1-5; 7 bases are a match to TRBD1. The DNA end is a closer match to TRBJ2-3, so the J assignment may be wrong. The CDR3 has 14 amino acids. The germline gives CDR1 SGHTA, CDR2 FQGNSA. DNA for the CDR3: TGTGCCAGCAGCTTAGGGGGGCCGAGGGGGCCCCAGTATTTT. The encoded protein is CASSLGGPRGPQYF.